This T cell receptor beta chain was observed in a study of a mutant IDH1 vaccine in newly diagnosed glioma. Of note for this clone: Its antigen is currently unknown.

This sample's time point: week 35, safety follow-up. The vaccine gave 300 ug of a 20-mer mutant IDH1 peptide subcutaneously per dose. Libraries were prepared by immunoSEQ multiplex PCR; TCRdb keeps only in-frame clonotypes and omits some of them. The sample shows 40,000 to 55,000 clones, 76% of them seen only once. This receptor was identified in a man aged 35-49 years with glioma. This sample comprised PBMCs, obtained from a glioma patient whose treatment included an IDH1 peptide vaccine.

The CDR3 here is CASSTGTGGLYEQYF. Here the CDR3 DNA reads TGTGCCAGTAGTACCGGGACAGGGGGCCTATACGAGCAGTACTTC. This chain connects TRBV19 to TRBJ2-7; 12 bases line up with TRBD1. Germline assignment: CDR1 LNHDA and CDR2 SQIVND (reference sequence). This CDR3 has 15 amino acids. The V and J ends lost 4 bases and 4 bases, in that order; junction bases with no gene match: 5.